This TCR beta chain originates from a study of T cells in Graves' hyperthyroidism and ophthalmopathy. Patients counted as stable if ophthalmopathy did not develop within 18 months. On the basis of clinical symptoms, serum thyroxine and TRAb, thyroid ultrasound and orbital computed tomography, diagnoses were made. Amplification targeted TCR beta CDR3 regions from RNA transcripts. The primer set for the first-round RT-PCR of the TCR CDR3 was HTBI. A single record per CDR3 protein comes from TCRdb applying MiXCR to the multiplex PCR reads. The sample has over 650,000 distinct CDR3 sequences, approximately 16% seen once. Sequenced: blood. This clonotype was obtained from a man between 18 and 29 years old with Graves' hyperthyroidism.

DNA for the CDR3: TGCGCCAGCAGCTTGGGACCAACTAGCTTCGAGTACAATGAGCAGTTCTTC. Translated, it gives CASSLGPTSFEYNEQFF. The chain combines TRBV5-1 with TRBJ2-1; tentative D call: TRBD2 (6 bases). Trimming pared 0 bases from V and 4 bases from J, leaving 17 bases between. Germline assignment: CDR1 SGHRS and CDR2 YFSETQ. The CDR3 covers 17 residues.